This T cell receptor (beta chain) appears in the sequencing data of a study of identical twins. Whole-study results and caveats: High-abundance cord blood beta clonotypes had fewer insertions; memory repertoires showed none.

This clonotype has just a few counts. The target antigen is unknown. With 5 bases clipped from V and 5 bases from J, the junction kept 8 bases outside the gene matches. CDR1 and CDR2 (germline): SGHTA, FQGNSA. This CDR3 has 15 amino acids. TCRdb processed the 5' RACE reads anew with MiXCR; each CDR3 protein has one entry. The sample shows 420,000 or so distinct CDR3 sequences, roughly 20% of them seen only once. Material: naive T cells sorted from blood. J is TRBJ2-1 and V is TRBV7-2, with 8 bases identical to TRBD1. The TCR comes from a man between 50 and 59 years old in good health. The CDR3 coding sequence is TGTGCCAGCAGCCCGGACAGGGTTAAGAACAATGAGCAGTTCTTC. It yields the protein CASSPDRVKNNEQFF.